This T cell receptor (beta chain) was observed in a study of blood T cell repertoires in COVID-19 (dated by TCRdb to the early 2020s). Describing the broader study: Samples covering the acute and convalescent phases of COVID-19 were provided by collaborators in the United States, Italy and Spain. The material from the prospective study consisted of cDNA or gDNA derived from T cells, B-cell-depleted T cells, or PBMCs. Subjects who had been exposed to COVID-19, were actively infected with it, or had recovered from it provided the deeply sampled blood TCRbeta repertoires that made up the dataset. A freely available public database, intended as a resource for researchers studying the immune response to SARS-CoV-2, is where the repertoires were released. Samples came from the ongoing ImmuneRACE study (first 160 participants) plus 1,254 subjects from 6 global collaborators. Sample metadata almost always included a de-identified subject ID, COVID-19 status, age in years and sex. Where available, HLA class I and class II types were taken from metadata supplied by the sample provider and were not determined by assay-based typing. Overall study results and their limits: The amount of clinical and demographic metadata varied by source and participant and was provided uncurated.

In Seattle, one collaborating source enrolled patients while the infection was active and tracked those patients longitudinally over the course of disease. Each collaborating institution followed its own protocols to collect whole blood in K2EDTA tubes. Collaborator samples were shipped for TCRbeta analysis as frozen whole blood, isolated PBMCs, or DNA extracted from either sample type. The immunoSEQ Assay, a bias-controlled multiplex PCR, was used to amplify TCRbeta CDR3 regions from genomic DNA. The authors processed their data as follows. The number of nucleated cells in each sample was estimated from the amplification of reference gene primers within the assay. To quantify the absolute abundance of each unique TCRbeta CDR3 rearrangement, sequence reads were collapsed and filtered. Productive Simpson clonality was computed per sample as the square root of Simpson's diversity index over productive rearrangements. Held by TCRdb, this immuneACCESS table contains in-frame sequences only and omits some clones. Under half of the omission traces to an unresolved V gene where checked; the cause of the rest is unknown. That table is the source of V, J and clone size, and D and trimming were worked out from the DNA. A total of some 520,000 clones appear in this sample, roughly nine tenths of them only once. The ten largest make up about 0.91% of the sample.

The germline ends are 11 bases apart after V is trimmed by 8 bases and J by 1 base. The CDR3 holds 13 amino acids from the cysteine to the phenylalanine. The kept DNA is CDR3 alone, 39 bases in frame from the first base. The CDR1 and CDR2 encoded by the germline V gene (reference sequence) are MNHEY and SMNVEV. About this clone: Its antigen is still unknown. Base qualities were left out, and no much larger clone turns up one base away.

Sequenced material: peripheral blood. The sequence was collected from a man younger than 35 with COVID-19, enrolled during active disease. The chain was built from TRBV27 and TRBJ1-1; D gene: possibly TRBD1, on 6 matching bases. The nucleotide sequence is given as TGTGCCAGCCGGCAGGGGAAGAACACTGAAGCTTTCTTT. This encodes CASRQGKNTEAFF.